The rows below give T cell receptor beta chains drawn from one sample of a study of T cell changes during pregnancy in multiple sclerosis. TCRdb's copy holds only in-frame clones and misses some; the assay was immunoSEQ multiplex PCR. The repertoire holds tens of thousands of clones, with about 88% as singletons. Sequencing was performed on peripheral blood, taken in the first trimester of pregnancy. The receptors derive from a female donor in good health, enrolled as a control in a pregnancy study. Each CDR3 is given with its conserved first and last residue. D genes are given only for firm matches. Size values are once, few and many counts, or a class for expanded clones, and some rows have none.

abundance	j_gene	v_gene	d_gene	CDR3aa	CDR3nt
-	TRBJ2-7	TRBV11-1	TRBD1	CASSSPRQGTYEQYF	TGTGCCAGCAGCTCCCCCCGACAGGGGACCTACGAGCAGTACTTC
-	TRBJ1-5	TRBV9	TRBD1	CASSATGSSNQPQHF	TGTGCCAGCAGCGCGACAGGGAGTAGCAATCAGCCCCAGCATTTT
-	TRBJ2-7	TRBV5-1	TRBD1	CANTPADRESYEQYF	TGCGCCAATACTCCGGCGGACAGGGAGTCCTACGAGCAGTACTTC
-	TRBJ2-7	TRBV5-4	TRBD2	CASSLAPTSGRIEQYF	TGTGCCAGCAGCTTGGCCCCGACTAGCGGGAGGATCGAGCAGTACTTC
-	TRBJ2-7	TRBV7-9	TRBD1	CASRPTGDEQYF	TGTGCCAGCAGACCCACAGGGGACGAGCAGTACTTC
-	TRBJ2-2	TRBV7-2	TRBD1	CASSLGTGYPTGELFF	TGTGCCAGCAGCTTAGGGACAGGGTATCCCACCGGGGAGCTGTTTTTT
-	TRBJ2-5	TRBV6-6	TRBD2	CASSYRGGAETQYF	TGTGCCAGCAGTTATCGGGGGGGTGCAGAGACCCAGTACTTC
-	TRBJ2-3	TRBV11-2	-	CASSLALGTSTDTQYF	TGTGCCAGCAGCTTAGCCCTGGGGACTAGCACAGATACGCAGTATTTT
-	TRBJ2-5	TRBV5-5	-	CASSLLREGVGPSETQYF	TGTGCCAGCAGCCTACTCAGGGAGGGGGTAGGACCGTCGGAGACCCAGTACTTC
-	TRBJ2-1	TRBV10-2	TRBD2	CASSEGLVSYNEQFF	TGCGCCAGCAGTGAGGGACTAGTGTCCTACAATGAGCAGTTCTTC
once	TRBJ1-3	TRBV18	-	CASSPVDSSGNTIYF	TGTGCCAGCTCACCGGTGGACAGCTCTGGAAACACCATATATTTT
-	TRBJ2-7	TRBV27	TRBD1	CASSFGAQGHPYEQYF	TGTGCCAGCAGTTTCGGTGCACAGGGGCACCCCTACGAGCAGTACTTC
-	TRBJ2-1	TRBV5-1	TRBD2	CASTGVSGTSYNEQFF	TGCGCCAGCACCGGGGTTAGCGGGACTTCCTACAATGAGCAGTTCTTC
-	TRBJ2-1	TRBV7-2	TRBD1	CASSLSQATGGNEQFF	TGTGCCAGCAGCTTAAGTCAGGCGACAGGGGGGAATGAGCAGTTCTTC
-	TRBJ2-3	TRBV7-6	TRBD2	CASSLGASGVADTQYF	TGTGCCAGCAGCTTAGGGGCTAGCGGGGTTGCAGATACGCAGTATTTT
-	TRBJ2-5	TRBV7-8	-	CASSLGAATQYF	TGTGCCAGCAGCTTAGGGGCCGCGACCCAGTACTTC
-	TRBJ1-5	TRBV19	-	CASSSSGGNQPQHF	TGTGCCAGTAGTTCATCAGGGGGCAATCAGCCCCAGCATTTT
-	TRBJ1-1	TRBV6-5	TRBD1	CASSYTLGGGMSEAFF	TGTGCCAGCAGTTACACGTTAGGGGGCGGTATGTCTGAAGCTTTCTTT
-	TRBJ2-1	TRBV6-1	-	CASSFTDNEQFF	TGTGCCAGCAGTTTTACTGACAATGAGCAGTTCTTC
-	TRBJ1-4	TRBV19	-	CASSPQDTAPRKLFF	TGTGCCAGTAGTCCCCAGGACACTGCGCCCCGGAAACTGTTTTTT
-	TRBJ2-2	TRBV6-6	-	CASIRYTGELFF	TGTGCCAGCATCAGGTACACCGGGGAGCTGTTTTTT
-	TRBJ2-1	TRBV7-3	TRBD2	CASSLLAGDNEQFF	TGTGCCAGCAGCTTACTAGCGGGAGACAATGAGCAGTTCTTC
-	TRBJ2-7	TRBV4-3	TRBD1	CASSSARQGAIFSYEQYF	TGCGCCAGCAGCTCCGCTAGACAGGGGGCGATATTTTCCTACGAGCAGTACTTC
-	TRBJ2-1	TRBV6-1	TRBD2	CASSEVGAGDNEQFF	TGTGCCAGCAGTGAAGTCGGAGCGGGAGACAATGAGCAGTTCTTC
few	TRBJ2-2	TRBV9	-	CASSGTVNTGELFF	TGTGCCAGCAGCGGGACAGTGAACACCGGGGAGCTGTTTTTT
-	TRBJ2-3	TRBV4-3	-	CASSQAYSPTDTQYF	TGCGCCAGCAGCCAAGCGTATTCCCCCACAGATACGCAGTATTTT
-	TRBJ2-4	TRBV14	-	CASSPSRGLAKNIQYF	TGTGCCAGCAGCCCAAGCAGGGGCCTAGCCAAAAACATTCAGTACTTC
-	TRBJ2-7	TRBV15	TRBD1	CATSRTGPSDEQYF	TGTGCCACCAGCAGGACAGGGCCTTCTGACGAGCAGTACTTC
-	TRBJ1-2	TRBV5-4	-	CASSPGGHNYGYTF	TGTGCCAGCAGCCCCGGGGGGCATAACTATGGCTACACCTTC
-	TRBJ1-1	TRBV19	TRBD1	CASTIREGQGGRNTEAFF	TGTGCCAGTACCATCAGAGAGGGACAGGGAGGGAGGAACACTGAAGCTTTCTTT
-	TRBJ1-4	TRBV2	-	CASSARGPANEKLFF	TGTGCCAGCAGTGCCAGGGGTCCGGCTAATGAAAAACTGTTTTTT
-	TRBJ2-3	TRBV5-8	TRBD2	CASSASGRATDTQYF	TGTGCCAGCAGCGCTAGCGGGAGGGCGACAGATACGCAGTATTTT
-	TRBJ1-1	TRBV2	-	CASRQGTGTEAFF	TGTGCCAGCAGGCAGGGGACGGGCACTGAAGCTTTCTTT
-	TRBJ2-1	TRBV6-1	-	CASIVGGGINEQFF	TGTGCCAGCATTGTGGGGGGGGGCATCAATGAGCAGTTCTTC
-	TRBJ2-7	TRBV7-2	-	CASSLAAQVYEQYF	TGTGCCAGCAGCTTAGCAGCTCAGGTCTACGAGCAGTACTTC
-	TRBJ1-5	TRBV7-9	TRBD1	CASSLAGGSNQPQHF	TGTGCCAGCAGCTTGGCAGGGGGCAGCAATCAGCCCCAGCATTTT
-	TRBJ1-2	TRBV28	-	CASSPREDGYTF	TGTGCCAGCAGCCCCCGAGAGGATGGCTACACCTTC
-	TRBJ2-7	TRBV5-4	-	CASSLVGDEQYF	TGTGCCAGCAGCTTGGTAGGGGACGAGCAGTACTTC
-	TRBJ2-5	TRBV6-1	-	CASSEFGQQETQYF	TGTGCCAGCAGTGAATTTGGACAGCAAGAGACCCAGTACTTC
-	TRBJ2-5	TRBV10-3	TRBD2	CAISEGASGSQTQYF	TGTGCCATCAGTGAAGGGGCTAGCGGGAGTCAGACCCAGTACTTC
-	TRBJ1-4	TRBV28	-	CASREQGPFVEKLFF	TGTGCCAGCAGAGAACAGGGCCCATTCGTTGAAAAACTGTTTTTT
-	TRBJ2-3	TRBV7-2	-	CASSLAGVTGTDTQYF	TGTGCCAGCAGCTTAGCGGGCGTTACGGGCACAGATACGCAGTATTTT
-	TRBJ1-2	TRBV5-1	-	CASSQGNYGYTF	TGCGCCAGTAGTCAGGGTAACTATGGCTACACCTTC
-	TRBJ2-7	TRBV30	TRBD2	CAWDSPRTSGVYEQYF	TGTGCCTGGGACTCCCCCCGGACTAGCGGCGTATACGAGCAGTACTTC
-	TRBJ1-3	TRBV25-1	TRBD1	CASSSGQGSGNTIYF	TGTGCCAGCAGCTCCGGACAGGGCTCTGGAAACACCATATATTTT
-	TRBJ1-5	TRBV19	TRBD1	CASTFDRGGGGQPQHF	TGTGCCAGTACCTTCGACAGGGGAGGAGGTGGACAGCCCCAGCATTTT
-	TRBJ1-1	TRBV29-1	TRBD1	CSVETGEYPEAFF	TGCAGCGTTGAAACAGGGGAGTATCCTGAAGCTTTCTTT
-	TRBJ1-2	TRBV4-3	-	CASSQVVADGYTF	TGCGCCAGCAGCCAAGTAGTTGCCGATGGCTACACCTTC
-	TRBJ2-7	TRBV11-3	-	CASSFNWAGEQYF	TGTGCCAGCAGCTTTAACTGGGCTGGCGAGCAGTACTTC
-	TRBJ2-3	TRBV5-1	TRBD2	CASSLVPSGGTDTQYF	TGCGCCAGCAGCTTGGTCCCTAGCGGGGGCACAGATACGCAGTATTTT
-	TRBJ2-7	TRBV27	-	CASSLGRSWSYEQYF	TGTGCCAGCAGTTTAGGGCGCAGTTGGTCCTACGAGCAGTACTTC
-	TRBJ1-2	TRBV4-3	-	CASSQDIGGDNYGYTF	TGCGCCAGCAGCCAAGATATCGGGGGGGATAACTATGGCTACACCTTC
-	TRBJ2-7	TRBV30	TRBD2	CACTAGGGSYEQYF	TGTGCCTGTACTGCAGGCGGGGGCTCCTACGAGCAGTACTTC
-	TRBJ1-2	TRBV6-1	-	CASTPSLYFNYGYTF	TGTGCCAGTACCCCCTCTCTCTATTTTAACTATGGCTACACCTTC
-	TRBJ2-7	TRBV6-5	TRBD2	CASSYTSGSSYEQYF	TGTGCCAGCAGCTACACTAGCGGGAGCTCCTACGAGCAGTACTTC
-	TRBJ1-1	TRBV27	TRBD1	CASRTLQGGDPEAFF	TGTGCCAGCAGGACCTTACAGGGGGGAGACCCTGAAGCTTTCTTT
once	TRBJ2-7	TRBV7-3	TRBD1	CASSQGQGAPYEQYF	TGTGCCAGCAGCCAAGGGCAGGGGGCGCCCTACGAGCAGTACTTC